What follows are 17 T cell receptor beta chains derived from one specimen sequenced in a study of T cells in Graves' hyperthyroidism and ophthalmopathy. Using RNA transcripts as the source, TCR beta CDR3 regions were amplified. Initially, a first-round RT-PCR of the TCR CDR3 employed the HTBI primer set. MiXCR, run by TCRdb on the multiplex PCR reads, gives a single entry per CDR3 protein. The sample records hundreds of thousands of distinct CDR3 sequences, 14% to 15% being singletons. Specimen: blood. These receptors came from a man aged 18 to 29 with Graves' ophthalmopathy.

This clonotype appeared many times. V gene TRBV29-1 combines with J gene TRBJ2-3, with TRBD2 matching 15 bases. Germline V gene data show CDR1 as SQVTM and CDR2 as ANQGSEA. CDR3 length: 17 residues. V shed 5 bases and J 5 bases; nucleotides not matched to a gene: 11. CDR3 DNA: TGCAGCGTTACCTGGACTAGCGGGAGGGGCATTCAAGATACGCAGTATTTT. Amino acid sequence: CSVTWTSGRGIQDTQYF.

The CDR3 loop reads CASSVDSSDTQYF. The CDR3 DNA follows: TGTGCCAGCAGCGTAGACAGCTCAGATACGCAGTATTTT. The rearrangement joins TRBV9 to TRBJ2-3; no clear D gene. The V gene's germline CDR1 is SGDLS and CDR2 YYNGEE. The CDR3 covers 13 residues. The V gene lost 0 bases and the J gene lost 4 bases, with 6 bases spanning the gap.

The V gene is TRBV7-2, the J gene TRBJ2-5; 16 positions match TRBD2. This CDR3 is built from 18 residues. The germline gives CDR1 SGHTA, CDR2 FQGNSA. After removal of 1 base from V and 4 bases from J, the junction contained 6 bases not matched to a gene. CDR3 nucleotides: TGTGCCAGCAGCTTAGAGGGGACTAGCGGGGGGGCAGCAGAGACCCAGTACTTC. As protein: CASSLEGTSGGAAETQYF.

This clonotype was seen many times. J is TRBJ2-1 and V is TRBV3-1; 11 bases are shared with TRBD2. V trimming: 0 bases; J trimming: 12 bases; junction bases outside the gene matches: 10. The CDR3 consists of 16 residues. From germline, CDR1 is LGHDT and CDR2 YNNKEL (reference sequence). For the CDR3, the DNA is TGTGCCAGCAGCCAAGAAGGGACTAGCGGCCTAAGTGGGCAGTTCTTC. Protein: CASSQEGTSGLSGQFF.

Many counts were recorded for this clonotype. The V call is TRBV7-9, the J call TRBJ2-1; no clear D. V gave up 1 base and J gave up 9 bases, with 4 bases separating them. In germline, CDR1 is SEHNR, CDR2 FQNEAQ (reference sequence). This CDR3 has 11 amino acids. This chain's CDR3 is CASSLVPEQFF. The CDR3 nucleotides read TGTGCCAGCAGCTTAGTCCCTGAGCAGTTCTTC.

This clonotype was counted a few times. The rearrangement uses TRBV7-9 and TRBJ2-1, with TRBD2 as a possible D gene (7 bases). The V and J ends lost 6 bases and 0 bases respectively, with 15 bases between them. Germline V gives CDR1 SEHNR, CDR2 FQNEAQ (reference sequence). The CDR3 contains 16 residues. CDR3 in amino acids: CASRQGGGSSYNEQFF. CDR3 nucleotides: TGTGCCAGCAGACAAGGGGGGGGTAGCTCCTACAATGAGCAGTTCTTC. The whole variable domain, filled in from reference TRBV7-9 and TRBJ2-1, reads DTGVSQNPRHKITKRGQNVTFRCDPISEHNRLYWYRQTLGQGPEFLTYFQNEAQLEKSRLLSDRFSAERPKGSFSTLEIQRTEQGDSAMYLCASRQGGGSSYNEQFFGPGTRLTVL.

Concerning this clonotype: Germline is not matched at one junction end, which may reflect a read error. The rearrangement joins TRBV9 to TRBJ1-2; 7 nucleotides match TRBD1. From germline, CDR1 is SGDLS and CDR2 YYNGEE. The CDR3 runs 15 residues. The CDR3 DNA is TGTGCCAGCAGCGTAGAGGGGGGACAGCCCTATGGCTGCACCTTC. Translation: CASSVEGGQPYGCTF.

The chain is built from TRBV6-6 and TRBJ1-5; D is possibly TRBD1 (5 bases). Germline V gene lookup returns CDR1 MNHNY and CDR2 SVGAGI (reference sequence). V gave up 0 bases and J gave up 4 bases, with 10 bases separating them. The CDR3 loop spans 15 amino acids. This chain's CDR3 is CASSYSRVLNQPQHF. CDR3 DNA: TGTGCCAGCAGTTACTCCAGGGTTCTTAATCAGCCCCAGCATTTT.

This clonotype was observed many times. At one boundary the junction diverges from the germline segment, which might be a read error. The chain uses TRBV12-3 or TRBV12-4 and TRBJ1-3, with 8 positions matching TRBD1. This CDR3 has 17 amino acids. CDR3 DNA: TGTGCCAGCAGTGCAACCGGGACAGGTGTTTCTGGAAACACTATATATTTT. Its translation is CASSATGTGVSGNTIYF.

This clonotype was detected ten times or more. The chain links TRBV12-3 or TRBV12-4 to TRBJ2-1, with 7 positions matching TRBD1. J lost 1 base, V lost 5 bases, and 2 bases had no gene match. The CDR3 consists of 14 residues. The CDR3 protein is CASSAQGSYNEQFF. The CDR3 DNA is TGTGCCAGCAGTGCACAGGGGTCCTACAATGAGCAGTTCTTC.

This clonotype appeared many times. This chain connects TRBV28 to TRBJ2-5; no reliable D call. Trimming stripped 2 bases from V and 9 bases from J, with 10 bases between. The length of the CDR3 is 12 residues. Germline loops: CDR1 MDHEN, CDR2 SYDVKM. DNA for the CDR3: TGTGCCAGCAGTTTAATGAGTTGGGCCCAGTACTTC. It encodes CASSLMSWAQYF.

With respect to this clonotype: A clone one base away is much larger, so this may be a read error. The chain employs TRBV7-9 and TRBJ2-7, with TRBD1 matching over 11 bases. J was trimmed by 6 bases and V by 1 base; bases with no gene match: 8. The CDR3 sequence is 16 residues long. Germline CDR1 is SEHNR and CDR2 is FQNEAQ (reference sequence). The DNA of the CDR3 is TGTGCCAGCAGCTTAGAAAGACGGGACAGGGGGGTCGAGCAGTACTTC. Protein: CASSLERRDRGVEQYF.

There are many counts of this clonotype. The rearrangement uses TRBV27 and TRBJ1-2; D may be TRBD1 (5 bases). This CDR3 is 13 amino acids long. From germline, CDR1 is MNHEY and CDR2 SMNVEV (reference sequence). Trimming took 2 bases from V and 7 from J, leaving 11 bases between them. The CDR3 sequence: CASSLSSRAGYTF. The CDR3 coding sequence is TGTGCCAGCAGTTTAAGTTCCAGGGCTGGCTACACCTTC.

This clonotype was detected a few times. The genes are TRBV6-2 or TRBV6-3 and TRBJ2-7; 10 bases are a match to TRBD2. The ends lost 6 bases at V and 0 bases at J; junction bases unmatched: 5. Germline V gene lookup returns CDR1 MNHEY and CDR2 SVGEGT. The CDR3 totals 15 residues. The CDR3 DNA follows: TGTGCCAGCAGAACTAGCGGGGCAACCTCCTACGAGCAGTACTTC. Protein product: CASRTSGATSYEQYF.

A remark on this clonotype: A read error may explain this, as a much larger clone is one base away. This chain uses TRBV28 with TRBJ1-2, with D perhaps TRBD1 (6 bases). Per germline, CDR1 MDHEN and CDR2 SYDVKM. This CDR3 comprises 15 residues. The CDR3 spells CASSPSYRVGYSYTF. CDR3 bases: TGTGCCAGCAGTCCGAGTTACAGGGTTGGCTATAGCTACACCTTC.

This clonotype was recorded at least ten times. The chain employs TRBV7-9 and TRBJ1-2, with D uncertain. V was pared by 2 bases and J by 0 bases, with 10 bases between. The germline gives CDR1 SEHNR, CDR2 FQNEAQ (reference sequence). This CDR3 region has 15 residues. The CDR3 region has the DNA TGTGCCAGCAGCTTATCAGGTTCAGCTAACTATGGCTACACCTTC. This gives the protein CASSLSGSANYGYTF.

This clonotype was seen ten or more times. The CDR3 bases are TGTGCCAGCAGCCAAGATCGGTACAAAACGGCCTATGGCTACACCTTC. Its protein product is CASSQDRYKTAYGYTF. The chain uses TRBV3-1 and TRBJ1-2; D gene uncertain. CDR3 length: 16 residues. The germline V and J ends were trimmed by 0 bases and 4 bases, with 15 bases remaining between them. Germline CDR1 and CDR2: LGHDT and YNNKEL (reference sequence).